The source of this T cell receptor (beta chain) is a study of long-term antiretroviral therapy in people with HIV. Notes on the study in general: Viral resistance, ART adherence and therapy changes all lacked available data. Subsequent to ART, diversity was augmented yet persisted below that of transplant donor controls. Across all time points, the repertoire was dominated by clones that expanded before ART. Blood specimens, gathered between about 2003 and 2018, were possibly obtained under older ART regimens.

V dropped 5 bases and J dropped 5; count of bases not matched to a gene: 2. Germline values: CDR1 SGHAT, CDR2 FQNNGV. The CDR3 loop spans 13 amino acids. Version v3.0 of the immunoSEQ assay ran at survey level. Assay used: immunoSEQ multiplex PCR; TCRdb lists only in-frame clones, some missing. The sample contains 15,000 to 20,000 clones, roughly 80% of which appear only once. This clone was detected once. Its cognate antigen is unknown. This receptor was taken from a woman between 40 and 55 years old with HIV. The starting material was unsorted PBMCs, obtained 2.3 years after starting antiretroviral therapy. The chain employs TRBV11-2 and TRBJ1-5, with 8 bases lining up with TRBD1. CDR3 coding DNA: TGTGCCAGCAGCATGGACAGGGATCAGCCCCAGCATTTT. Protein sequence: CASSMDRDQPQHF.